This T cell receptor beta chain was sequenced during a study of T cells in tumors after PD-1 blockade. Whole-study context: Some patients also took daily vismodegib 150 mg during anti-PD-1 treatment. On average, tumor samples gave some 26,000 TCR templates and several thousand unique clonotypes. Study-level results: Some novel exhausted tumor clones appeared in pre-treatment blood, suggesting peripheral recruitment. Most post-therapy expanded exhausted CD8+ clones were new, undetected before treatment.

With 0 bases clipped from V and 2 bases from J, the junction kept 4 bases outside the gene matches. This CDR3 is 15 amino acids long. Germline V gene data show CDR1 as SGHDT and CDR2 as YYEEEE. Concerning this clone: Its matching antigen is unknown.

Sequencing was performed with immunoSEQ multiplex PCR; in TCRdb, only in-frame clones are kept and a portion is missing. The sample gives some 4,500 clones, approximately 71% of which show up once; 13% is in the top ten. The rearrangement joins TRBV5-6 to TRBJ2-5; 7 nucleotides match TRBD1. Sequences were derived from tumor tissue, sampled before anti-PD-1 treatment. This sequence was found in a human donor with basal cell carcinoma. CDR3 sequence reads: CASSLAGRGQETQYF. The CDR3 coding sequence is TGTGCCAGCAGCTTGGCGGGCAGGGGGCAAGAGACCCAGTACTTC.